This T cell receptor beta chain came from a study of tumor-infiltrating lymphocytes in primary liver carcinoma. From roughly 20-30 mg of unsorted bulk tissue, DNA and RNA were co-extracted together. In the case of this clonotype: A read error may account for a junction end that differs from germline.

TCR beta cDNA was made from 450 to 500 ng total RNA with a constant-region primer. Libraries of TCR beta came from three nested multiplex PCR rounds with slightly modified ARM-PCR. Forward primers for TRBV1-TRBV30 and a C-beta reverse primer served the first two PCR rounds, at approximately 10 cycles each. Each CDR3 protein is one row after TCRdb ran MiXCR on the multiplex PCR reads. The data hold roughly 30,000 distinct CDR3 sequences, with roughly four fifths observed a single time. There are 14 residues in the CDR3. CDR1 and CDR2 (germline): SGHAT, FQNNGV. The rearrangement uses TRBV11-2 and TRBJ2-7, with a weak D call TRBD2 (5 bases). Sequencing was performed on liver tumor tissue from sampling region 5. Documented subset: tumor region T5, tumor centre. The source is a man aged 40-55 years with primary liver carcinoma and hepatitis B virus infection. CDR3 sequence reads: CASGLVIGGYEQYF. The CDR3 DNA follows: TGCGCCAGCGGCTTAGTCATAGGCGGCTACGAGCAGTATTTC.